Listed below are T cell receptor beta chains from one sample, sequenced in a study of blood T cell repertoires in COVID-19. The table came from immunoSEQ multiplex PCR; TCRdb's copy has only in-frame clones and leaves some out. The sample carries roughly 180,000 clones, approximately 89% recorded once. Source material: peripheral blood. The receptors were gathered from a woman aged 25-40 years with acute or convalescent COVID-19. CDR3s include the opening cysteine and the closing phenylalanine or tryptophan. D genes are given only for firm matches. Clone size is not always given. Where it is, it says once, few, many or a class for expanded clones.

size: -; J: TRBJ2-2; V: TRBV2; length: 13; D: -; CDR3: CASSKLSTGELFF; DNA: TGTGCCAGCAGTAAATTGAGTACCGGGGAGCTGTTTTTT
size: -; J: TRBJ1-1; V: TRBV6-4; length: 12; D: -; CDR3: CASVRGNTEAFF; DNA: TGTGCCAGCGTCAGGGGAAACACTGAAGCTTTCTTT
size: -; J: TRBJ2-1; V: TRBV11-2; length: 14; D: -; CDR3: CASSLTGSDNEQFF; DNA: TGTGCCAGCAGCCTAACAGGGTCAGACAATGAGCAGTTCTTC
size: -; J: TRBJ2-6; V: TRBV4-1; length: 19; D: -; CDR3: CPRSHDRVLPLSGANVLTF; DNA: TGCCCCCGCAGCCACGACCGGGTCCTCCCGCTCTCTGGGGCCAACGTCCTGACTTTC
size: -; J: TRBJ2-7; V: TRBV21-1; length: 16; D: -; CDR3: CASSDARDRGWYEQYF; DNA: TGTGCCAGCAGTGACGCCCGGGACAGGGGATGGTACGAGCAGTACTTC
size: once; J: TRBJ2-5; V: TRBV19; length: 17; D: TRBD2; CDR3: CASKGVVAGGPGETQYF; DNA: TGTGCCAGTAAAGGGGTTGTAGCGGGAGGGCCGGGGGAGACCCAGTACTTC
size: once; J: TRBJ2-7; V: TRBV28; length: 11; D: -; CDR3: CASSERYEQYF; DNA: TGTGCCAGCAGTGAGAGGTACGAGCAGTACTTC
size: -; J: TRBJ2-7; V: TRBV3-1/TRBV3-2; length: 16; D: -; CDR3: CASSPRQLPPNYEQYF; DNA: TGTGCCAGCAGCCCTCGCCAACTCCCACCAAACTACGAGCAGTACTTC
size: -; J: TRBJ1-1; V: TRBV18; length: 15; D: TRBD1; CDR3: CASSPPVGQVTEAFF; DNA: TGTGCCAGCTCACCACCTGTGGGACAGGTCACTGAAGCTTTCTTT
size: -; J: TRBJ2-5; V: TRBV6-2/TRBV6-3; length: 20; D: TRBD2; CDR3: CASSYLITGTSGRAGETQYF; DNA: TGTGCCAGCAGTTACTTAATCACCGGGACTAGCGGGAGGGCCGGTGAGACCCAGTACTTC
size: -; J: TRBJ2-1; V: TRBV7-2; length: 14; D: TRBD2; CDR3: CASSPGTSYNEQFF; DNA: TGTGCCAGCAGCCCCGGGACTAGCTACAATGAGCAGTTCTTC
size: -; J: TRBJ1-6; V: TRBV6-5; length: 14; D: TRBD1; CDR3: CASSYGTANSPLHF; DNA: TGTGCCAGCAGTTACGGGACAGCGAATTCACCCCTCCACTTT
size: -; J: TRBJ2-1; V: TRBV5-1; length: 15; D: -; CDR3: CASSFTGDVGNEQFF; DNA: TGCGCCAGCAGCTTTACGGGAGATGTGGGAAATGAGCAGTTCTTC
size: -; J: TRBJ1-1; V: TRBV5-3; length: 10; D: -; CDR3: CARLRSEAFF; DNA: TGTGCCAGACTCAGGTCCGAAGCTTTCTTT
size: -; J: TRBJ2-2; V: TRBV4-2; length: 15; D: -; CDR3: CASSQERSNTGELFF; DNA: TGTGCCAGCAGCCAAGAGAGGTCGAACACCGGGGAGCTGTTTTTT
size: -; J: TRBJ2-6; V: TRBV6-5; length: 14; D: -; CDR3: CASRLSGGANVLTF; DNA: TGTGCCAGCAGGCTCTCGGGGGGGGCCAACGTCCTGACTTTC
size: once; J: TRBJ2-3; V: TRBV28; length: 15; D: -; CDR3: CASSLRSGRADTQYF; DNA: TGTGCCAGCAGTTTAAGGTCAGGGCGCGCAGATACGCAGTATTTT
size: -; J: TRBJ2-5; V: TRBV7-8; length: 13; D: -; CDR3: CASSLTHGETQYF; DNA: TGTGCCAGCAGCTTAACCCACGGAGAGACCCAGTACTTC
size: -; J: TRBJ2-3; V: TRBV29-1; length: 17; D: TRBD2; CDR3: CTCYFPPSGTSTDTQYF; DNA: TGCACCTGCTATTTCCCTCCTAGCGGGACTAGCACAGATACGCAGTATTTT
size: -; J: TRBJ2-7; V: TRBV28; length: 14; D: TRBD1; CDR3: CASSTPDRGYEQYF; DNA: TGTGCCAGCAGTACCCCGGACAGGGGGTACGAGCAGTACTTC
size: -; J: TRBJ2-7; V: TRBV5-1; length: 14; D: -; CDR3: CASTQALSSYEQYF; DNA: TGCGCCAGCACCCAGGCCCTTAGCTCCTACGAGCAGTACTTC
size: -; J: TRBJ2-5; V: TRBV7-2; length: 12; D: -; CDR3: CASSLVRETQYF; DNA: TGTGCCAGCAGCTTAGTCCGGGAGACCCAGTACTTC
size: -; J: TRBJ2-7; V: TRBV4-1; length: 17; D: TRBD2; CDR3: CASSLIVGRDSSYEQYF; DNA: TGCGCCAGCAGCCTTATCGTCGGGAGGGATAGCTCCTACGAGCAGTACTTC
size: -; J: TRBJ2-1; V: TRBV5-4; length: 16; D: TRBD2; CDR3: CASSLGGLAGGNEQFF; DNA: TGTGCCAGCAGCTTGGGGGGACTAGCGGGAGGGAATGAGCAGTTCTTC
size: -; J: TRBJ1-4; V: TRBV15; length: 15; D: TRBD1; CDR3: CATSSYGTGFEKLFF; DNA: TGTGCCACCAGCAGTTACGGGACAGGATTTGAAAAACTGTTTTTT
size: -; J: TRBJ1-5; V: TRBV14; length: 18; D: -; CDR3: CASSQDRIGISSNQPQHF; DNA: TGTGCCAGCAGCCAAGATCGGATCGGGATCTCGAGCAATCAGCCCCAGCATTTT
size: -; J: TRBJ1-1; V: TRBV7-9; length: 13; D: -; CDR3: CASSLSSGAEAFF; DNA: TGTGCCAGCAGCTTAAGCTCGGGGGCTGAAGCTTTCTTT
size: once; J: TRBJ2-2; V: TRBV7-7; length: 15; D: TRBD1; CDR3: CASSPRAGGEGELFF; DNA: TGTGCTAGCAGCCCACGCGCAGGGGGTGAAGGGGAGCTGTTTTTT
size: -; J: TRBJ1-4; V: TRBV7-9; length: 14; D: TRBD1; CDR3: CASSRGQANEKLFF; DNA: TGTGCCAGCAGCCGGGGACAGGCTAATGAAAAACTGTTTTTT
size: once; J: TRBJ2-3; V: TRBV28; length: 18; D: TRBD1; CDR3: CASSLAGTGGYDTDTQYF; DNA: TGTGCCAGCAGTCTGGCCGGGACAGGGGGCTACGACACAGATACGCAGTATTTT
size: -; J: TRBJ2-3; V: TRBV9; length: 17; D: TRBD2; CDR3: CASSVGQSGRVTDTQYF; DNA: TGTGCCAGCAGCGTAGGTCAAAGCGGGAGGGTTACAGATACGCAGTATTTT
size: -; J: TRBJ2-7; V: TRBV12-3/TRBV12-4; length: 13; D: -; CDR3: CASSPSRVEGQYF; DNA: TGTGCCAGCAGTCCCTCGAGGGTGGAGGGGCAGTACTTC
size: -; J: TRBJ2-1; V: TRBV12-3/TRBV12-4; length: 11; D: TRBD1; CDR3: CANSQGDEQFF; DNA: TGTGCCAACTCTCAGGGGGATGAGCAGTTCTTC
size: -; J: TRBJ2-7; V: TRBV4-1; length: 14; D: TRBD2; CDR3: CASSQEAGTSRRYF; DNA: TGCGCCAGCAGCCAAGAAGCCGGGACTAGCAGAAGATACTTC
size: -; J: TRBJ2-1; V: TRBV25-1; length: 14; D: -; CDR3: CASSDRASYNEQFF; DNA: TGTGCCAGCAGTGACAGGGCCTCCTACAATGAGCAGTTCTTC
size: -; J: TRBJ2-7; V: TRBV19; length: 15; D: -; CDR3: CASRAASAKPNQQYF; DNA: TGTGCCAGCAGAGCAGCTAGCGCCAAACCGAATCAGCAGTACTTC
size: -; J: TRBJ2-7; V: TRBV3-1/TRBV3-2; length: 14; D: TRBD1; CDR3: CASSYGTGSYEQYF; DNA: TGTGCCAGCAGTTACGGGACAGGGTCTTACGAGCAGTACTTC
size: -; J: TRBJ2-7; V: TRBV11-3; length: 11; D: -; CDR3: CASSFLYEQYF; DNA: TGTGCCAGCAGCTTTCTATACGAGCAGTACTTC
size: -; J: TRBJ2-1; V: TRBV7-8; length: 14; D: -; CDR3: CASSLARGWSEQFF; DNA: TGTGCCAGCAGCTTAGCTAGGGGTTGGAGTGAGCAGTTCTTC
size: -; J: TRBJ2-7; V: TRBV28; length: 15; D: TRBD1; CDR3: CASSPSGTGATEQYF; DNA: TGTGCCAGCAGTCCCTCGGGGACAGGGGCTACCGAGCAGTACTTC
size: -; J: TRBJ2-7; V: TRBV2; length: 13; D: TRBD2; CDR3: CASRTSGAYEQYF; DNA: TGTGCCAGCAGGACTAGCGGAGCCTACGAGCAGTACTTC
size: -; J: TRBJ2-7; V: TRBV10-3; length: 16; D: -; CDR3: CAISESGGTSNYEQYF; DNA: TGTGCCATCAGTGAGTCCGGCGGTACTAGCAACTACGAGCAGTACTTC
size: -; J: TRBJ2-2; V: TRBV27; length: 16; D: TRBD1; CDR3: CASQGYRTGLTGELFF; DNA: TGTGCCAGCCAGGGCTACCGGACAGGGTTGACCGGGGAGCTGTTTTTT
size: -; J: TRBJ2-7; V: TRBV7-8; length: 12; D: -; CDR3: CASSSSSYEQYF; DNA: TGTGCCAGCAGCTCGAGCTCCTACGAGCAGTACTTC